The clone carrying this T cell receptor beta chain was detected many times. Its target is not known. The source of the sample is a study of neurological immune-mediated disorders. Notes on the study in general: Private repertoires in all groups were suggested by the absence of shared CDR3 amino acid sequences among expanded clones across subjects. HTLV-1-associated myelopathy displayed the greatest TCR clonal expansion, and multiple sclerosis exhibited the smallest, lower than that of healthy controls.

Time point described: longitudinal time-point 3. The cDNA was generated by 5'RACE with 10-nucleotide random UMIs. Over 160 million TCR-beta sequences from 15-18 subjects were obtained in each sequencing run. Via MiXCR, TCRdb re-called the 5' RACE reads, giving one row per CDR3 protein. The profile covers roughly 45,000 distinct CDR3 sequences, with approximately 15% appearing a single time and 9.5% to 12% taken by the ten largest. V was cut by 0 bases and J by 2 bases, with 20 bases left in between. Germline CDR1 DFQATT, CDR2 SNEGSKA (reference sequence). The CDR3 runs 17 residues. Sequenced: PBMCs. The TCR sequence derives from a man younger than 45 in good health. The chain combines TRBV20-1 with TRBJ2-7; possible D gene TRBD2, 5 bases. CDR3 amino acids: CSARDLLSGRGTYEQYF. The CDR3 bases are TGCAGTGCTAGAGATCTTTTATCCGGCAGAGGGACCTACGAGCAGTACTTC.